Listed below are T cell receptor beta chains from one sample, sequenced in a study of T cell responses to AZD1222 COVID-19 vaccine. Here immunoSEQ multiplex PCR was the method, and the copy in TCRdb shows in-frame clones only, minus some. The data contain roughly 140,000 clones, 88% of them seen just once; the ten biggest clones take up more than 2%. The source was peripheral blood, collected on day 0 of AZD1222 vaccination. The receptors were gathered from an adult in good health. CDR3s include the opening cysteine and the closing phenylalanine or tryptophan. The D gene is left open where the match is weak. Part of the rows lack a size; the others show once, few, many or a class for expanded clones.

length	V	D	size	J	CDR3	DNA
15	TRBV27	TRBD1	once	TRBJ1-2	CASSLYGQGGNGYTF	TGTGCCAGCAGTTTATACGGGCAGGGGGGAAATGGCTACACCTTC
13	TRBV7-9	.	few	TRBJ2-1	CAAFSRSYNEQFF	TGTGCCGCCTTCTCCCGCTCCTACAATGAGCAGTTCTTC
15	TRBV7-9	.	.	TRBJ2-5	CASSLSVFGEETQYF	TGTGCCAGCAGCTTATCAGTATTTGGGGAAGAGACCCAGTACTTC
14	TRBV11-2	.	.	TRBJ2-3	CASSLVVPPDTQYF	TGTGCCAGCAGCTTAGTGGTCCCCCCAGATACGCAGTATTTT
12	TRBV30	TRBD1	.	TRBJ1-6	CAWSQGQSPLHF	TGTGCCTGGAGCCAGGGACAGTCACCCCTCCACTTT
13	TRBV6-8	.	.	TRBJ1-1	CASSYRGSTEAFF	TGTGCCAGCAGTTACAGGGGTAGCACTGAAGCTTTCTTT
13	TRBV7-8	TRBD2	.	TRBJ2-7	CASSFGRAPEQYF	TGTGCCAGCAGCTTCGGGAGGGCCCCCGAGCAGTACTTC
16	TRBV4-3	.	.	TRBJ1-4	CASSLLIGVANEKLFF	TGCGCCAGCAGCCTCTTAATCGGGGTGGCTAATGAAAAACTGTTTTTT
18	TRBV9	TRBD1	.	TRBJ1-2	CASSVNTGTVDSNYGYTF	TGTGCCAGCAGCGTGAATACCGGGACAGTTGACTCTAACTATGGCTACACCTTC
11	TRBV7-3	TRBD1	.	TRBJ1-1	CASSQGGEAFF	TGTGCCAGCAGCCAGGGGGGAGAAGCTTTCTTT
13	TRBV18	.	.	TRBJ2-5	CASSPPSQETQYF	TGTGCCAGCTCACCGCCCAGTCAAGAGACCCAGTACTTC
14	TRBV7-9	.	.	TRBJ2-5	CASSLGNDPETQYF	TGTGCCAGCAGCTTAGGTAACGACCCGGAGACCCAGTACTTC
18	TRBV7-2	TRBD1	.	TRBJ1-5	CASSLDTGAGYSNQPQHF	TGTGCCAGCAGCTTAGATACAGGGGCGGGATATAGCAATCAGCCCCAGCATTTT
14	TRBV11-1	.	.	TRBJ2-7	CASSSSLISYEQYF	TGTGCCAGCAGCTCCTCACTTATCTCCTACGAGCAGTACTTC
15	TRBV2	TRBD1	.	TRBJ1-6	CASSLRTGENSPLHF	TGTGCCAGCAGCCTCCGGACAGGGGAGAATTCACCCCTCCACTTT
15	TRBV9	.	once	TRBJ2-1	CASSVSRGVYNEQFF	TGTGCCAGCAGCGTAAGCAGGGGAGTCTACAATGAGCAGTTCTTC
13	TRBV7-2	.	once	TRBJ1-5	CASSPGFAQPQHF	TGTGCCAGCAGCCCCGGTTTCGCGCAGCCCCAGCATTTT
12	TRBV19	.	few	TRBJ1-2	CASSIRVGIYTF	TGTGCCAGTAGTATAAGGGTCGGGATCTACACCTTC
16	TRBV7-2	TRBD2	once	TRBJ2-3	CASSLEPGLRAGTQYF	TGTGCCAGCAGCTTAGAGCCGGGACTACGTGCGGGTACGCAGTATTTT
13	TRBV7-3	.	.	TRBJ1-6	CASSLYSNSPLHF	TGTGCCAGCAGCTTATACAGCAATTCACCCCTCCACTTT
16	TRBV9	TRBD2	.	TRBJ2-1	CASSETSGRAYNEQFF	TGTGCCAGCAGCGAGACTAGCGGGAGGGCCTACAATGAGCAGTTCTTC
14	TRBV2	.	.	TRBJ2-2	CASRRGLYTGELFF	TGTGCCAGCAGGAGAGGGCTATACACCGGGGAGCTGTTTTTT
15	TRBV27	TRBD1	.	TRBJ2-7	CASSPPGQEDYEQYF	TGTGCCAGCAGTCCTCCGGGACAGGAGGACTACGAGCAGTACTTC
13	TRBV9	.	.	TRBJ1-5	CASSVRDNQPQHF	TGTGCCAGCAGCGTTAGGGACAATCAGCCCCAGCATTTT
15	TRBV4-3	.	.	TRBJ1-1	CASSQDYGRTTEAFF	TGCGCCAGCAGCCAAGATTATGGCCGGACGACTGAAGCTTTCTTT
14	TRBV28	TRBD1	.	TRBJ1-2	CASSETGGDYGYTF	TGTGCCAGCAGTGAGACAGGGGGGGACTATGGCTACACCTTC
11	TRBV7-9	.	.	TRBJ2-1	CASSLAGEQFF	TGTGCCAGCAGCTTAGCCGGGGAGCAGTTCTTC
13	TRBV25-1	.	.	TRBJ1-5	CASSAYGNQPQHF	TGTGCCAGCAGTGCCTACGGGAATCAGCCCCAGCATTTT
12	TRBV28	.	.	TRBJ1-2	CASNYRSDGYTF	TGTGCCAGCAACTACCGGAGCGATGGCTACACCTTC